This record looks at one T cell receptor (beta chain) sequence and its context. Trimming shortened V by 5 bases and J by 6 bases, and 14 bases separated the two germline ends. The CDR3 has 14 amino acids. Germline lookup yields CDR1 SNHLY and CDR2 FYNNEI. As originally analysed: Amplifying reference gene primers gave estimates of nucleated cell counts. Sequenced by immunoSEQ multiplex PCR; TCRdb stores in-frame clones only, minus some. Clone size and the V and J calls come from that table; the DNA yielded D and trimming. The sample carries nearly 45,000 clones, 80% recorded once. The sample comes from a study of blood T cell repertoires in COVID-19. About the research overall: The study drew acute and convalescent COVID-19 samples from the United States, Italy and Spain. T cells, B-cell-depleted T cells, or PBMCs supplied cDNA or gDNA.

The chain combines TRBV2 with TRBJ1-5; tentatively, D is TRBD1 (6 bases). The sequence derives from a man between 70 and 80 years old with acute or convalescent COVID-19. The sequencing sample was made of peripheral blood. The CDR3 spells CASSPQGRGQPQHF. The CDR3 bases are TGTGCCAGCAGTCCACAGGGTCGTGGTCAGCCCCAGCATTTT.